One sample yielded the 18 T cell receptor beta chains listed below, sequenced in a study of CD8 T cells in ankylosing spondylitis. TCRdb analysed the 5' RACE reads with MiXCR anew, one entry per CDR3 protein. The sample lists 250,000 to 400,000 distinct CDR3 sequences; under 14% were seen once. Material: blood, either unsorted or a sorted T cell fraction (not recorded which). The receptors come from a female donor with ankylosing spondylitis or in good health (not recorded which).

This clonotype occurred many times. The J gene is TRBJ2-3, the V gene TRBV28; unclear D gene. Germline CDR1 MDHEN, CDR2 SYDVKM. CDR3 length: 15 residues. V shed 3 bases and J shed 0 bases, with 10 bases lying between them. This chain's CDR3 is CASSLVVTSTDTQYF. The CDR3 DNA follows: TGTGCCAGCAGTTTGGTAGTCACCAGCACAGATACGCAGTATTTT.

The gene calls are TRBV20-1 and TRBJ1-5; 7 nucleotides line up with TRBD1. The trim removed 0 bases at V and 10 bases at J, leaving 12 bases unmatched. The CDR3 consists of 15 residues. The germline gives CDR1 DFQATT, CDR2 SNEGSKA (reference sequence). The CDR3: CSARDARQGVGPQHF. CDR3 DNA sequence: TGCAGTGCTAGAGATGCACGCCAGGGGGTGGGTCCCCAGCATTTT.

The table lists this clonotype with many counts. The CDR3 DNA sequence: TGTGCCACCAGTGATTTAAAGCGGGGGGGCATCGGGGAGCTGTTTTTT. Translation: CATSDLKRGGIGELFF. This chain uses TRBV24-1 with TRBJ2-2; TRBD2 aligns across 10 bases. Germline V gene sequence: CDR1 KGHDR, CDR2 SFDVKD. V lost 1 base and J lost 7; bases outside the gene matches: 5. The CDR3 has 16 amino acids.

This clonotype has at least ten counts. The chain joins TRBV20-1 to TRBJ1-5, with a tentative D call TRBD1 (5 bases). Germline values: CDR1 DFQATT, CDR2 SNEGSKA (reference sequence). The CDR3 is 13 residues long. V shed 6 bases and J shed 10 bases, with 19 bases lying between them. CDR3 protein: CSAVHGGGDPQHF. The CDR3 DNA sequence: TGCAGTGCGGTGCATGGCGGGGGTGACCCCCAGCATTTT.

In this sample, this clonotype turned up a few times. V and J are TRBV20-1 and TRBJ2-5; no clear D. This CDR3 region has 15 residues. Trimming took 1 base from V and 5 from J, leaving 17 bases between them. CDR1 is DFQATT and CDR2 is SNEGSKA in the germline V gene (reference sequence). In nucleotides, the CDR3 is TGCAGTGCTAGAGCAGGAGCCCTTACCGGGGAGACCCAGTACTTC. Its translation: CSARAGALTGETQYF.

This clonotype was recorded at least ten times. The chain recombines TRBV2 with TRBJ1-1; 9 bases line up with TRBD1. The CDR3 has 14 residues. Looked up from germline, CDR1 is SNHLY and CDR2 is FYNNEI. Unmatched junction bases numbered 6, after V lost 4 bases and J lost 6 bases. CDR3 in DNA: TGTGCCAGCAGTGCGGGACAGGGCGACTCTGAAGCTTTCTTT. Residues: CASSAGQGDSEAFF.

This clonotype occurred many times. J is TRBJ1-3 and V is TRBV5-1; D unclear. Germline loops: CDR1 SGHRS, CDR2 YFSETQ. With 1 base removed from V and 3 bases from J, the gap between germline ends came to 17 bases. The CDR3 length is 17 residues. CDR3 in amino acids: CASSLTAAKSGGNTIYF. Here the CDR3 DNA reads TGCGCCAGCAGCTTGACCGCGGCAAAGAGCGGTGGAAACACCATATATTTT.

Here the CDR3 reads CASSLVAGSSSGNTIYF. CDR3 sequence (DNA): TGTGCCAGCAGCTTAGTTGCGGGTTCCTCCTCTGGAAACACCATATATTTT. The chain is built from TRBV11-1 and TRBJ1-3, with D hard to call. The length of the CDR3 is 17 residues. The germline V gene has CDR1 SGHAT and CDR2 FQDESV (reference sequence). V was trimmed by 1 base and J by 0 bases, leaving 13 bases between them.

This clonotype was recorded at least ten times. The chain recombines TRBV5-1 with TRBJ1-2, with a tentative D call TRBD1 (6 bases). Trimming removed 5 bases from V and 6 bases from J, with 14 bases in between. There are 13 residues in the CDR3. Germline loops: CDR1 SGHRS, CDR2 YFSETQ. The CDR3 sequence is CASRTDSLDGYTF. DNA for the CDR3: TGCGCCAGCAGAACGGACAGTTTGGATGGCTACACCTTC.

This clonotype turned up a few times. This chain joins TRBV5-1 and TRBJ2-7, with D hard to call. With 1 base removed from V and 0 bases from J, the gap between germline ends came to 11 bases. Germline V CDR1 and CDR2: SGHRS, YFSETQ. This CDR3 contains 15 residues. Here the CDR3 reads CASSLRRPSSYEQYF. The CDR3 DNA reads TGCGCCAGCAGCTTGCGGCGGCCCTCCTCCTACGAGCAGTACTTC. The full variable domain, its missing parts supplied by reference TRBV5-1 and TRBJ2-7, is KAGVTQTPRYLIKTRGQQVTLSCSPISGHRSVSWYQQTPGQGLQFLFEYFSETQRNKGNFPGRFSGRQFSNSRSEMNVSTLELGDSALYLCASSLRRPSSYEQYFGPGTRLTVT.

The chain links TRBV4-3 to TRBJ2-3; 8 nucleotides line up with TRBD2. The length of the CDR3 is 16 residues. Losses at the gene ends were 2 bases for V and 3 bases for J; bases not matched to a gene: 7. The germline gives CDR1 LGHNA, CDR2 YSLEER. CDR3 residues: CASSQRAGERTDTQYF. The CDR3 coding sequence is TGCGCCAGCAGCCAAAGAGCGGGAGAGAGAACAGATACGCAGTATTTT.

This clonotype has at least ten counts. This sequence joins TRBV5-1 and TRBJ2-7, with D unclear. The CDR3 covers 13 residues. Between the trimmed V and J ends, which lost 0 bases and 2 bases, there was a span of 6 bases. Germline lookup yields CDR1 SGHRS and CDR2 YFSETQ. CDR3 DNA sequence: TGCGCCAGCAGCTTGGGTGATACCTACGAGCAGTACTTC. Its protein product is CASSLGDTYEQYF.

This clonotype was counted ten times or more. The rearrangement links TRBV20-1 to TRBJ2-1; D is undetermined. This CDR3 is built from 16 residues. Trimming took off 4 bases at V and 0 bases at J, with 16 bases between the two ends. The germline V gene has CDR1 DFQATT and CDR2 SNEGSKA (reference sequence). The CDR3 loop reads CSAIALGQSSYNEQFF. CDR3 sequence (DNA): TGCAGTGCTATTGCGTTGGGCCAAAGCTCCTACAATGAGCAGTTCTTC.

This clonotype was detected only a few times. The gene calls are TRBV5-1 and TRBJ1-5; TRBD1 is a possible D gene (5 bases). The germline V gene has CDR1 SGHRS and CDR2 YFSETQ. This CDR3 is built from 14 residues. Deletions cut 4 bases from V and 5 bases from J, with 13 bases between. The CDR3 sequence: CASSPGGVDQPQHF. CDR3 in DNA: TGCGCCAGCAGCCCCGGGGGAGTCGATCAGCCCCAGCATTTT.

This clonotype has a count of ten or more. This sequence joins TRBV7-6 and TRBJ2-1; weak D call: TRBD2 (5 bases). This CDR3 comprises 14 residues. Trimming left V 3 bases short and J 9 bases short, with 15 bases between. Germline V gene data show CDR1 as SGHVS and CDR2 as FNYEAQ. CDR3 sequence: CASSFIAADREQFF. The CDR3 bases are TGTGCCAGCAGCTTTATTGCAGCGGACCGTGAGCAGTTCTTC. Filled out from reference TRBV7-6 and TRBJ2-1, the complete variable domain reads GAGVSQSPRYKVTKRGQDVALRCDPISGHVSLYWYRQALGQGPEFLTYFNYEAQQDKSGLPNDRFSAERPEGSISTLTIQRTEQRDSAMYRCASSFIAADREQFFGPGTRLTVL.

This clonotype was counted many times. CDR3 residues: CSAFRDPNQPQHF. Written as DNA, the CDR3 is TGCAGTGCTTTCCGGGACCCCAATCAGCCCCAGCATTTT. The chain employs TRBV20-1 and TRBJ1-5; weak D call: TRBD1 (5 bases). The germline V gene encodes CDR1 DFQATT and CDR2 SNEGSKA (reference sequence). V was shortened by 5 bases and J by 3 bases, with 11 bases between the two germline ends. The CDR3 has 13 residues.

This clonotype appeared many times. The CDR3 DNA reads as TGTGCCAGCAGTTACTCGGTGGGACGCTTGGACAATGAGCAGTTCTTC. It specifies CASSYSVGRLDNEQFF. V usage is TRBV6-5 and J usage is TRBJ2-1; D tentatively reads TRBD1 or TRBD2 (5 bases each). The CDR3 has 16 residues. CDR1 is MNHEY and CDR2 is SVGAGI in the germline V gene. Between the trimmed V and J ends, which lost 0 bases and 5 bases, there was a span of 14 bases.

This clonotype was detected many times. V and J are TRBV7-2 and TRBJ2-2; 13 bases agree with TRBD2. Germline lookup yields CDR1 SGHTA and CDR2 FQGNSA. The CDR3 extends over 16 amino acids. With 3 bases clipped from V and 7 bases from J, the junction kept 5 bases outside the gene matches. The DNA for the CDR3 is TGTGCCAGCAGCTTGGGACTAGCGGGGTCGGGCGGGGAGCTGTTTTTT. Residues: CASSLGLAGSGGELFF.